The next 9 T cell receptor beta chains were all read from a single sample in a study of blood T cell repertoires in COVID-19. TCRdb keeps only in-frame clones here, not all; method: immunoSEQ multiplex PCR. The sample has approximately 300,000 clones; under 90% are singletons. What was sequenced was PBMCs or T cells enriched from blood (not recorded which). These TCRs come from a man aged 25 to 45 who had recovered from COVID-19.

In DNA, the CDR3 is TGTGCCAGCAGCGAGGGGAGGGATACGCAGTATTTT. Its translation is CASSEGRDTQYF. The chain combines TRBV7-8 with TRBJ2-3; tentative D call: TRBD2 (6 bases). The V gene's germline CDR1 is SGHVS and CDR2 FQNEAQ. V lost 5 bases and J lost 6, with 9 bases in between. The CDR3 consists of 12 residues. Full variable domain (remainder filled in from reference TRBV7-8 and TRBJ2-3): GAGVSQSPRYKVAKRGQDVALRCDPISGHVSLFWYQQALGQGPEFLTYFQNEAQLDKSGLPSDRFFAERPEGSVSTLKIQRTQQEDSAVYLCASSEGRDTQYFGPGTRLTVL.

The genes are TRBV28 and TRBJ1-5; 7 bases line up with TRBD1. The length of the CDR3 is 17 residues. The junction had 14 bases not matched to a gene; V was cut back by 7 bases and J by 2 bases. Germline V gene sequence: CDR1 MDHEN, CDR2 SYDVKM. The CDR3 is CASNSPGQSWGNQPQHF. The CDR3 nucleotides are TGTGCCAGCAATTCCCCGGGACAGTCGTGGGGCAATCAGCCCCAGCATTTT.

This chain links TRBV6-5 with TRBJ1-6; D is undetermined. The germline V gene has CDR1 MNHEY and CDR2 SVGAGI. The length of the CDR3 is 14 residues. V gave up 2 bases and J gave up 9 bases, with 11 bases separating them. The CDR3 reads CASSYIGRGSPLHF. Here the CDR3 DNA reads TGTGCCAGCAGTTACATCGGTCGGGGTTCACCCCTCCACTTT.

This chain joins TRBV14 and TRBJ1-2; 11 bases map to TRBD1. Germline CDR1 reads SGHDN; CDR2 reads FVKESK. The CDR3 is 15 amino acids. V shed 4 bases and J 2 bases; nucleotides not matched to a gene: 3. CDR3 in DNA: TGTGCCAGCAGCCCAGGACAGGGGGCAAACTATGGCTACACCTTC. Residues: CASSPGQGANYGYTF.

The chain recombines TRBV5-6 with TRBJ1-5, with 8 bases identical to TRBD1. This CDR3 comprises 14 residues. V shed 4 bases and J 6 bases; nucleotides not matched to a gene: 6. Germline V gene lookup returns CDR1 SGHDT and CDR2 YYEEEE. The CDR3 reads CASSARGLTQPQHF. CDR3 DNA sequence: TGTGCCAGCAGCGCCAGGGGGCTAACTCAGCCCCAGCATTTT. The entire variable domain, with the rest obtained from reference TRBV5-6 and TRBJ1-5, is as follows: DAGVTQSPTHLIKTRGQQVTLRCSPKSGHDTVSWYQQALGQGPQFIFQYYEEEERQRGNFPDRFSGHQFPNYSSELNVNALLLGDSALYLCASSARGLTQPQHFGDGTRLSIL.

The chain couples TRBV19 to TRBJ2-7; a possible D gene is TRBD1 (5 bases). This CDR3 comprises 16 residues. CDR1 and CDR2 from the germline V gene are LNHDA and SQIVND (reference sequence). The ends were cut back, 3 bases at V and 2 bases at J, with 17 bases in the middle. The CDR3: CASSISDSRLAYEQYF. Here the CDR3 DNA reads TGTGCCAGTAGTATCTCCGACAGCAGGCTTGCCTACGAGCAGTACTTC. Full variable domain (outside the CDR3, taken from reference TRBV19 and TRBJ2-7): DGGITQSPKYLFRKEGQNVTLSCEQNLNHDAMYWYRQDPGQGLRLIYYSQIVNDFQKGDIAEGYSVSREKKESFPLTVTSAQKNPTAFYLCASSISDSRLAYEQYFGPGTRLTVT.

The V and J genes are TRBV24-1 and TRBJ2-3; 8 bases match TRBD2. The ends lost 5 bases at V and 0 bases at J; junction bases unmatched: 6. The CDR3 covers 16 residues. From germline, CDR1 is KGHDR and CDR2 SFDVKD. As DNA, the CDR3 is TGTGCCACCAGTGCCCCGCGGGGGGTAAGCACAGATACGCAGTATTTT. Protein: CATSAPRGVSTDTQYF.

This sequence joins TRBV19 and TRBJ2-4; a possible D gene is TRBD1 (5 bases). CDR1 and CDR2 (germline): LNHDA, SQIVND (reference sequence). V was shortened by 3 bases and J by 2 bases, with 11 bases between the two germline ends. The CDR3 is made up of 15 amino acids. For the CDR3, the DNA is TGTGCCAGTAGTATTGGTAACAGGACCAAAAACATTCAGTACTTC. Its protein product is CASSIGNRTKNIQYF. Supplemented by reference TRBV19 and TRBJ2-4, the full variable domain reads DGGITQSPKYLFRKEGQNVTLSCEQNLNHDAMYWYRQDPGQGLRLIYYSQIVNDFQKGDIAEGYSVSREKKESFPLTVTSAQKNPTAFYLCASSIGNRTKNIQYFGAGTRLSVL.

This clone was seen only once. This chain links TRBV4-1 with TRBJ1-5; D unresolved. The ends were cut back, 1 base at V and 0 bases at J, with 10 bases in the middle. This CDR3 has 16 residues. Germline V gives CDR1 MGHRA, CDR2 YSYEKL. Written as DNA, the CDR3 is TGCGCCAGCAGCCAAGGTGGGCACCATAGCAATCAGCCCCAGCATTTT. It encodes CASSQGGHHSNQPQHF.